This T cell receptor beta chain was retrieved from a study of blood T cell repertoires in COVID-19. Trimming took 1 base from V and 4 from J; bases not matched to a gene: 6. Germline CDR1 LGHNA, CDR2 YNFKEQ. The CDR3 totals 16 residues. Generated by immunoSEQ multiplex PCR, the TCRdb table keeps only in-frame clones and is missing some. The sample lists 120,000 or so clones; 85% to 90% were seen once. This receptor was identified in a man of 80 years or more with active or convalescent COVID-19. V gene TRBV4-2 combines with J gene TRBJ2-5, with 10 positions matching TRBD2. Source material: peripheral blood. CDR3 sequence: CASSQGSASGGETQYF. The CDR3, as DNA: TGTGCCAGCAGCCAAGGATCAGCTAGCGGGGGAGAGACCCAGTACTTC.